Below are 20 T cell receptor beta chains sequenced from a single sample in a study of cytomegalovirus exposure and HLA in healthy donors (dated by TCRdb to about 2017). Libraries were constructed by the immunoSEQ multiplex PCR assay. The multiplex PCR relied on a mix of 60 forward primers for TCR Vbeta segments and 13 reverse primers for TCR Jbeta segments. TCRdb re-hosts the immuneACCESS table, in-frame sequences only. Its copies lack some clones; in the studies checked, an unresolved V gene accounts for under half of them, and the cause for the rest is not known. For this sample the table gives more than 95,000 clones, of which about four fifths were detected only once. Together, the top ten hold 1.3% of the sample. Material for sequencing was PBMCs. Source of these receptors: a man aged 35-49 years in good health and CMV-seronegative.

CDR3 nucleotide sequence: TGTGCCAGCACCACTAGCGGGGGTACAGATACGCAGTATTTT. Encoded protein: CASTTSGGTDTQYF. The genes are TRBV7-2 and TRBJ2-3, with 11 bases fitting TRBD2. CDR3 length equals 14 residues. CDR1 and CDR2 (germline): SGHTA, FQGNSA. V dropped 7 bases and J dropped 3; count of bases not matched to a gene: 3.

This rearrangement joins TRBV7-2 to TRBJ2-3; the match to TRBD1 covers 9 bases. The CDR3 loop spans 17 amino acids. V trimming: 1 base; J trimming: 4 bases; junction bases outside the gene matches: 9. The germline V gene has CDR1 SGHTA and CDR2 FQGNSA. In DNA, the CDR3 is TGTGCCAGCAGCTTAGGGGGACAGGGTGTAGGATCAGATACGCAGTATTTT. Translated: CASSLGGQGVGSDTQYF.

This sequence joins TRBV9 and TRBJ1-6, with a tentative D call TRBD1 (6 bases). Germline V CDR1 and CDR2: SGDLS, YYNGEE. This CDR3 is built from 16 residues. Trimming left V 4 bases short and J 9 bases short, with 20 bases between. The CDR3 DNA sequence: TGTGCCAGCAGCCCCCGGGACACCCGTGGATTTTCACCCCTCCACTTT. Residues: CASSPRDTRGFSPLHF.

The CDR3 here is CASRLTEKGRTNTEAFF. The CDR3 region has the DNA TGTGCCAGTAGGTTGACAGAAAAAGGACGAACGAACACTGAAGCTTTCTTT. The chain uses TRBV19 and TRBJ1-1; tentatively, D is TRBD1 (5 bases). Germline assignment: CDR1 LNHDA and CDR2 SQIVND (reference sequence). CDR3 length equals 17 residues. V lost 6 bases and J lost 1, with 21 bases in between.

The CDR3 bases are TGCAGTGCAGGGGCCCAGTACTTC. Translated, it gives CSAGAQYF. The V call is TRBV20-1, the J call TRBJ2-5, with D tentatively TRBD1 (5 bases). Germline V lookup: CDR1 DFQATT, CDR2 SNEGSKA (reference sequence). The V and J ends lost 6 bases and 9 bases respectively, with 5 bases between them. The CDR3 runs 8 residues.

The chain uses TRBV27 and TRBJ2-1, with D tentatively TRBD1 (6 bases). In germline, CDR1 is MNHEY, CDR2 SMNVEV (reference sequence). V lost 5 bases, J lost 0 bases, and 8 bases lay in between. This CDR3 comprises 14 residues. CDR3 protein: CASSMTGSYNEQFF. The DNA for the CDR3 is TGTGCCAGCAGTATGACAGGCTCCTACAATGAGCAGTTCTTC.

The CDR3 DNA is TGTGCCAGCAGCTGGGGGGGGCCCGTTGTGCCCCAGCATTTT. Its translation is CASSWGGPVVPQHF. This chain connects TRBV2 to TRBJ1-5; D is possibly TRBD1 (6 bases). Trimming removed 6 bases from V and 9 bases from J, with 18 bases in between. The CDR3 is 14 residues long. Germline V gene lookup returns CDR1 SNHLY and CDR2 FYNNEI.

This clone was recorded a few times. This chain links TRBV6-1 with TRBJ2-1, with 7 positions matching TRBD2. From germline, CDR1 is MNHNS and CDR2 SASEGT. CDR3 length: 14 residues. The ends lost 7 bases at V and 9 bases at J; junction bases unmatched: 12. The CDR3 region is CASNDGLEYGEQFF. For the CDR3, the DNA is TGTGCCAGCAACGATGGACTAGAATACGGTGAGCAGTTCTTC.

The rearrangement links TRBV7-6 to TRBJ2-7, with D tentatively TRBD1 (6 bases). Deletions cut 5 bases from V and 0 bases from J, with 11 bases between. This CDR3 spans 14 amino acids. The germline V gene has CDR1 SGHVS and CDR2 FNYEAQ. Here the CDR3 DNA reads TGTGCCAGCAGCCCCGACAGGAGCTCCTACGAGCAGTACTTC. The encoded protein is CASSPDRSSYEQYF.

The chain recombines TRBV6-4 with TRBJ2-1; D is ambiguous. V was pared by 0 bases and J by 2 bases, with 11 bases between. The CDR3 extends over 16 amino acids. The germline gives CDR1 MRHNA, CDR2 SNTAGT. This CDR3 reads CASSDSWSPTYNEQFF. As DNA, the CDR3 is TGTGCCAGCAGTGACTCATGGTCCCCTACCTACAATGAGCAGTTCTTC.

The V gene is TRBV28, the J gene TRBJ2-7, with D maybe TRBD1 (5 bases). The germline V gene has CDR1 MDHEN and CDR2 SYDVKM. This CDR3 comprises 16 residues. Trimming removed 3 bases from V and 2 bases from J, with 17 bases in between. The CDR3 loop reads CASSFPWGHSTYEQYF. The CDR3 DNA is TGTGCCAGCAGTTTCCCTTGGGGCCACTCCACCTACGAGCAGTACTTC.

The chain recombines TRBV19 with TRBJ2-5; 10 bases line up with TRBD2. V was pared by 6 bases and J by 5 bases, with 3 bases of the junction left unmatched. The CDR3 sequence is 13 residues long. The germline V gene has CDR1 LNHDA and CDR2 SQIVND (reference sequence). In DNA form, the CDR3 reads TGTGCCAGTAGCTATAGCGGGGGGGAGACCCAGTACTTC. This codes for CASSYSGGETQYF.

The rearrangement joins TRBV4-1 to TRBJ2-7; TRBD1 aligns across 7 bases. The V gene's germline CDR1 is MGHRA and CDR2 YSYEKL. V dropped 3 bases and J dropped 3; count of bases not matched to a gene: 5. This CDR3 is 14 amino acids long. CDR3 coding DNA: TGCGCCAGCAGCCACCGACAGGGAGTCTACGAGCAGTACTTC. As protein: CASSHRQGVYEQYF.

This chain links TRBV19 with TRBJ1-5; D may be TRBD1 (6 bases). The CDR3 length is 15 residues. Trimming took off 3 bases at V and 3 bases at J, with 12 bases between the two ends. Germline CDR1 is LNHDA and CDR2 is SQIVND (reference sequence). The CDR3 is CASSMSGGNNQPQHF. The CDR3, as DNA: TGTGCCAGTAGTATGAGCGGGGGCAACAATCAGCCCCAGCATTTT.

This clone came up once. This rearrangement joins TRBV19 to TRBJ2-7; TRBD2 is a possible D gene (5 bases). Germline loops: CDR1 LNHDA, CDR2 SQIVND (reference sequence). The CDR3 runs to 14 residues. With 8 bases removed from V and 2 bases from J, the gap between germline ends came to 16 bases. The CDR3 reads CASARTSWTYEQYF. The DNA for the CDR3 is TGTGCCAGTGCACGGACTTCCTGGACCTACGAGCAGTACTTC.

This chain links TRBV28 with TRBJ1-1; D is undetermined. The CDR3 contains 15 residues. Between the trimmed V and J ends, which lost 8 bases and 8 bases, there was a span of 24 bases. Germline V CDR1 and CDR2: MDHEN, SYDVKM. The CDR3 reads CASRRKFGDGAEAFF. As DNA, the CDR3 is TGTGCCAGCCGTCGAAAGTTCGGGGATGGCGCGGAAGCTTTCTTT.

The chain carries TRBV10-1 and TRBJ1-5, with D possibly matching TRBD1 (6 bases). Trimming left V 3 bases short and J 5 bases short, with 11 bases between. This CDR3 contains 14 residues. Germline V gene data show CDR1 as WNHNN and CDR2 as SYGVQD (reference sequence). The CDR3 DNA is TGCGCCAGCAGTGAACGGGGGGCTGATCAGCCCCAGCATTTT. Translated, it gives CASSERGADQPQHF.

The rearrangement links TRBV6-5 to TRBJ1-2; D unresolved. The CDR3 contains 12 residues. Trimming removed 9 bases at V and 0 bases at J, with 8 bases between. From germline, CDR1 is MNHEY and CDR2 SVGAGI. This CDR3 is CASARANYGYTF. The CDR3 DNA reads TGTGCCAGTGCGAGGGCTAACTATGGCTACACCTTC.

In this sample, this clone turned up a few times. CDR3 residues: CASSQDTNIGGYTF. The CDR3, as DNA: TGTGCCAGCAGCCAGGACACAAATATCGGTGGCTACACCTTC. The chain combines TRBV7-9 with TRBJ1-2; D possibly corresponds to TRBD1 (5 bases). Germline V gene data show CDR1 as SEHNR and CDR2 as FQNEAQ (reference sequence). The CDR3 covers 14 residues. The germline V and J ends were trimmed by 5 bases and 7 bases, with 17 bases remaining between them.

This clone showed up just once. This chain joins TRBV6-5 and TRBJ2-7, with D perhaps TRBD1 (6 bases). The CDR3 extends over 13 amino acids. The V end lost 2 bases, the J end lost 5 bases, and 10 bases lay between the germline ends. Per germline, CDR1 MNHEY and CDR2 SVGAGI. DNA of the CDR3: TGTGCCAGCAGTTACACCGGACAGAACGAGCAGTACTTC. This encodes CASSYTGQNEQYF.